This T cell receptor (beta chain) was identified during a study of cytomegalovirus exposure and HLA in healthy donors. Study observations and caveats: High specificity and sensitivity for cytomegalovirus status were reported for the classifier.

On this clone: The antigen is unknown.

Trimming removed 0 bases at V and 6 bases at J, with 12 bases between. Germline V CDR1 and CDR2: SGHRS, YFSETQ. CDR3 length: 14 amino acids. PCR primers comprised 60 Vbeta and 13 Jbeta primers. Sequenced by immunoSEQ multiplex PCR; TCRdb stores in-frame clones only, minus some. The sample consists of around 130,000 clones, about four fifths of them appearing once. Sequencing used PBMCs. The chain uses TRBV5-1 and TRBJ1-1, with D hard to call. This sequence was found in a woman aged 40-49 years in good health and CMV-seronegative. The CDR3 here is CASSLDSAVAEAFF. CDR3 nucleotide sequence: TGCGCCAGCAGCTTGGACTCCGCGGTAGCTGAAGCTTTCTTT.